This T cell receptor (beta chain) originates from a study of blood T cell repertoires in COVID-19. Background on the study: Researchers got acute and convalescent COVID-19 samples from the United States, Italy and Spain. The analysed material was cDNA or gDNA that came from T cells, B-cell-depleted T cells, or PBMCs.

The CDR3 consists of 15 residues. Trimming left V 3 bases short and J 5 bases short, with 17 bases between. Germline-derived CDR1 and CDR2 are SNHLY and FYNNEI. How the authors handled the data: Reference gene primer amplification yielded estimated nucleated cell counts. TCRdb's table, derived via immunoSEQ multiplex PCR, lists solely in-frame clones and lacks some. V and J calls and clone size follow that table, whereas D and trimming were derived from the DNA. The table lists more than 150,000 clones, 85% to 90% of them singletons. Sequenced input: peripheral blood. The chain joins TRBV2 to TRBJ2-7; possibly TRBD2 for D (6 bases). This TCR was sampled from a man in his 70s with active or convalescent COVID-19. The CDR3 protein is CASSEEGRIAHEQYF. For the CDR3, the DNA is TGTGCCAGCAGTGAGGAGGGCAGGATTGCCCACGAGCAGTACTTC.